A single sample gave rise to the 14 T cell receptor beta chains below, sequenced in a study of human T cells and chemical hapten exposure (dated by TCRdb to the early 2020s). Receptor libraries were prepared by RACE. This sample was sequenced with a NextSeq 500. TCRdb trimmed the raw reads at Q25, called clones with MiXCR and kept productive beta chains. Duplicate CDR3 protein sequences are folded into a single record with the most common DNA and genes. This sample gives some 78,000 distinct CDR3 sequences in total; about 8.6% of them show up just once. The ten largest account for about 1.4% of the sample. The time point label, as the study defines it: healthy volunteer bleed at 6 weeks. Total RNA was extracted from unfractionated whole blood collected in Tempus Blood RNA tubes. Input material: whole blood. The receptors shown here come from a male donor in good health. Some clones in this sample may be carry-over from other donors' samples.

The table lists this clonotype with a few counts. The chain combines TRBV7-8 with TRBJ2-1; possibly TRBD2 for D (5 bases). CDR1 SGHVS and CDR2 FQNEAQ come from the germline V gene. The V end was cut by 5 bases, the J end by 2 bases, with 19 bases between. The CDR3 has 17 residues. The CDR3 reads CASSPLTREVAYNEQFF. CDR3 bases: TGTGCCAGCAGCCCCCTCACTAGGGAAGTCGCCTACAATGAGCAGTTCTTC.

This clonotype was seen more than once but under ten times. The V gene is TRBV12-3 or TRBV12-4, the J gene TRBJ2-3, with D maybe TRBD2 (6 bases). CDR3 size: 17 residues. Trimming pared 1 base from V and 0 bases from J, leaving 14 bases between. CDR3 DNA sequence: TGTGCCAGCAGTTTAGGAGTAGCGGCCTCTAGCACAGATACGCAGTATTTT. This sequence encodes CASSLGVAASSTDTQYF.

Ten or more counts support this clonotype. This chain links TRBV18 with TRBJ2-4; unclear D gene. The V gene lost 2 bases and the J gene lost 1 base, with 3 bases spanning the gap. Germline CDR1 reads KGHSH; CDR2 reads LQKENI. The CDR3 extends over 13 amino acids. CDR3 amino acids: CASSPGAKNIQYF. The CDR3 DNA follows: TGTGCCAGCTCACCAGGGGCCAAAAACATTCAGTACTTC.

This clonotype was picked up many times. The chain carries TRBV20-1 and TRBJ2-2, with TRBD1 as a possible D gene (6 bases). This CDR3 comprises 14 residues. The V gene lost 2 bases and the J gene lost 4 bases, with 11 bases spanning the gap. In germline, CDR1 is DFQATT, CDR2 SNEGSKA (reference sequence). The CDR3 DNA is TGCAGTGCTAGATTGGACAGCCTCACCGGGGAGCTGTTTTTT. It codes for CSARLDSLTGELFF.

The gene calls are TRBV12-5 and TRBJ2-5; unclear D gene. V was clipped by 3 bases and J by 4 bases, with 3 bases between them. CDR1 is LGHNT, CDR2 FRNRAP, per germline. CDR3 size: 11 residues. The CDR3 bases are TGTGCTAGTGGTTTTCGAGAGACCCAGTACTTC. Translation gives CASGFRETQYF.

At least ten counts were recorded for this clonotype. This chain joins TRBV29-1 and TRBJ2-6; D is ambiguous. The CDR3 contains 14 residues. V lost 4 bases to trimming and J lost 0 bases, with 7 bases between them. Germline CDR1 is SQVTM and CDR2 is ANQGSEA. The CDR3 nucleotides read TGCAGCGTTGTACCGAGCTCTGGGGCCAACGTCCTGACTTTC. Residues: CSVVPSSGANVLTF.

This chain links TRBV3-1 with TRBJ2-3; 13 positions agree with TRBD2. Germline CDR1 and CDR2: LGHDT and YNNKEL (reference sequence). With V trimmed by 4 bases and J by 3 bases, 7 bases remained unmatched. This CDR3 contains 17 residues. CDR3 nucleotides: TGTGCCAGCAGCCTTAGCGGGACTAGCGGGAAGACAGATACGCAGTATTTT. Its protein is CASSLSGTSGKTDTQYF.

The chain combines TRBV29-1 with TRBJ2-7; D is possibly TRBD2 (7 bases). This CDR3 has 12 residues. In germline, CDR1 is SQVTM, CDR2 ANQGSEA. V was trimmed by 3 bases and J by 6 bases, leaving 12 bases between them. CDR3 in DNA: TGCAGCGTTGACGGGGGGCGAAGCGAGCAGTACTTC. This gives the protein CSVDGGRSEQYF.

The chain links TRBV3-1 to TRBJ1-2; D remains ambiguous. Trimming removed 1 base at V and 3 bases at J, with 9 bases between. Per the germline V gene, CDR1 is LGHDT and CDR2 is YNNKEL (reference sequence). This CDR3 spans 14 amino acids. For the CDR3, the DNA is TGTGCCAGCAGCCAAGTGCCGAGATACTATGGCTACACCTTC. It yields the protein CASSQVPRYYGYTF.

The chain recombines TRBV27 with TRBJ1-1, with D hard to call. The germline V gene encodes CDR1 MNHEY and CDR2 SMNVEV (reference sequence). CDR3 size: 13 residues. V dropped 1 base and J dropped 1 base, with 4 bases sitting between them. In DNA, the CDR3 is TGTGCCAGCAGTTTATTGAGGAACACTGAAGCTTTCTTT. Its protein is CASSLLRNTEAFF.

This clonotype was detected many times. The CDR3 spells CSVGGSGPGEFF. CDR3 nucleotides: TGCAGCGTTGGGGGTAGCGGGCCTGGAGAATTCTTC. The rearrangement uses TRBV29-1 and TRBJ2-1; TRBD2 matches at 7 bases. Germline CDR1 SQVTM, CDR2 ANQGSEA. The CDR3 contains 12 residues. V shed 4 bases, J shed 16 bases, and the junction held 13 bases outside the gene matches.

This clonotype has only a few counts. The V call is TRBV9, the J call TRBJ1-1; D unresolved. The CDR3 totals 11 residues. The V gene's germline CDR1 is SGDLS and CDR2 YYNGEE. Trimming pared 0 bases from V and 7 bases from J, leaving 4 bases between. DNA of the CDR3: TGTGCCAGCAGCGTAGACAGTGAAGCTTTCTTT. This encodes CASSVDSEAFF.

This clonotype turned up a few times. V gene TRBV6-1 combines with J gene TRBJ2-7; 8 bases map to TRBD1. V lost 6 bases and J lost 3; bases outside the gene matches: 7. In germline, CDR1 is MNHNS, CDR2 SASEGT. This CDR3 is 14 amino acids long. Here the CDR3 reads CASRLSDRGYEQYF. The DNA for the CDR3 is TGTGCCAGCAGGCTAAGCGACAGGGGCTACGAGCAGTACTTC.

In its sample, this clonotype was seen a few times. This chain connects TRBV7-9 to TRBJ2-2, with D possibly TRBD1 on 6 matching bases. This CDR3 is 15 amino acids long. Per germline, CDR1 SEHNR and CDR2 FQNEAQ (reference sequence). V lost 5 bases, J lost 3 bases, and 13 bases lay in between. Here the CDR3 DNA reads TGTGCCAGCAGCCCCCGGGACACCGACACCGGGGAGCTGTTTTTT. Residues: CASSPRDTDTGELFF.